This record concerns one T cell receptor beta chain sequence. Its antigen is not known. This entry belongs to a study of shared clonotypes between healthy human individuals. Across the study: Per donor, CD8 memory used one plate, CD8 naive used two, CD4 memory used three and CD4 naive used three. Study-level points and caveats: Shared clonotypes across all four donors exceeded non-shared ones in generation probability.

Clones were sequenced by immunoSEQ multiplex PCR, and TCRdb holds only the in-frame ones, with some missing. The sample records 230,000 or so clones, 60% to 80% being singletons. It was into CD45RA+ naive and CD45RA-negative memory subsets that the CD4+ cells were split. The sequence was obtained from a man aged 25-45 years in good health. What was sequenced was memory CD4+ T cells sorted from blood. Subset described: CD45RA-negative fraction.

The CDR3 is CASSRRPQGTGELFF. Written as DNA, the CDR3 is TGTGCCAGCAGCCGACGACCACAGGGGACCGGGGAGCTGTTTTTT. The chain is built from TRBV27 and TRBJ2-2, with TRBD1 identical over 7 bases. Germline CDR1 and CDR2: MNHEY and SMNVEV (reference sequence). The CDR3 is 15 amino acids. V lost 6 bases, J lost 5 bases, and 9 bases stayed unmatched.